This entry features one T cell receptor (beta chain) sequence. The sample belongs to a study of tumor-infiltrating lymphocytes in localized non-small cell lung cancer. Sequencing used immunoSEQ multiplex PCR; TCRdb keeps in-frame clones, though not all of them. The table includes roughly 16,000 clones, roughly two thirds detected once. V lost 3 bases and J 3 bases, leaving 9 bases between the germline ends. CDR1 is LNHDA, CDR2 SQIVND, per germline (reference sequence). The CDR3 consists of 13 residues. This chain uses TRBV19 with TRBJ2-7, with D maybe TRBD1 (5 bases). This receptor was identified in a human donor with non-small cell lung cancer. The sequencing sample was made of lung tumor tissue. This chain's CDR3 is CASSIDRFYEQYF. Here the CDR3 DNA reads TGTGCCAGTAGTATTGACAGATTCTACGAGCAGTACTTC. Drawing the rest from reference TRBV19 and TRBJ2-7, the complete variable domain is DGGITQSPKYLFRKEGQNVTLSCEQNLNHDAMYWYRQDPGQGLRLIYYSQIVNDFQKGDIAEGYSVSREKKESFPLTVTSAQKNPTAFYLCASSIDRFYEQYFGPGTRLTVT.